The entry below gives a single TCR beta chain sequence along with its context. Its specificity is not known. Treatment in this sample: approximately 18 received Ad26.COV2.S at low or high dose, single or two shots; a few received placebo; per-sample allocation not given. Samples were taken on day 63 after the first vaccine or placebo injection. Its platform was an Ad26 vector, and its expressed antigen was Wuhan-strain SARS-CoV-2 spike. This entry comes from a study of Ad26.COV2.S vaccination and SARS-CoV-2 variants. The V gene's germline CDR1 is SGHVS and CDR2 FQNEAQ. This CDR3 spans 15 amino acids. The V segment lost 5 bases and the J segment 1 base; nucleotides outside the gene matches: 3. Here immunoSEQ multiplex PCR was the method, and the copy in TCRdb shows in-frame clones only, minus some. The sample has hundreds of thousands of clones, roughly 90% seen once. Study-wide findings and caveats: Placebo recipients trailed vaccine recipients in spike-specific TCR breadth. Similar non-spike TCR breadth was observed in recipients of vaccine and of placebo.

The material was peripheral blood, obtained in a trial of Ad26.COV2.S vaccine versus placebo. The sequence was collected from a person between 18 and 59 years old who received the Ad26.COV2.S COVID-19 vaccine or a placebo. V is TRBV7-8 and J is TRBJ1-1; TRBD1 agrees at 11 bases. CDR3 coding DNA: TGTGCCAGCAGCAGAGGACAGGGGGCGAACACTGAAGCTTTCTTT. Amino acids: CASSRGQGANTEAFF.